The 14 T cell receptor beta chains presented below share a single source sample, sequenced in a study of T cell clonotyping in hematopoietic cell transplantation. Generated by immunoSEQ multiplex PCR, the TCRdb table keeps only in-frame clones and is missing some. The repertoire holds some 50,000 clones, with around 80% as singletons. Time point specified: recipient sample about 28 days before transplant, after cytoreduction. Source: peripheral blood mononuclear cells, taken before stem cell transplant. The receptors derive from a man aged 55 to 70 with myelodysplastic syndrome. Some clones in this sample may be carry-over from other donors' samples.

The V gene is TRBV30, the J gene TRBJ1-4; D remains ambiguous. CDR3 length: 12 residues. Trimming left V 5 bases short and J 4 bases short, with 8 bases between. CDR1 GTSNPN and CDR2 SVGIG come from the germline V gene (reference sequence). CDR3 nucleotide sequence: TGTGCCTGGTCCCCCCGTAATGAAAAACTGTTTTTT. It encodes CAWSPRNEKLFF.

CDR3 amino acids: CASSLGGSGEQYF. Here the CDR3 DNA reads TGCGCCAGCAGCTTGGGAGGTAGCGGCGAGCAGTACTTC. The chain links TRBV5-1 to TRBJ2-7; TRBD2 might be the D (6 bases). The V end lost 0 bases, the J end lost 6 bases, and 10 bases lay between the germline ends. This CDR3 comprises 13 residues. Germline lookup yields CDR1 SGHRS and CDR2 YFSETQ.

V gene TRBV6-6 combines with J gene TRBJ2-4; 11 nucleotides agree with TRBD2. CDR1 and CDR2 (germline): MNHNY, SVGAGI (reference sequence). Trimming cost V 6 bases and J 6 bases; bases outside gene matches: 1. This CDR3 has 13 amino acids. CDR3 amino acids: CASRGLAVNIQYF. CDR3 nucleotide sequence: TGTGCCAGCAGGGGACTAGCGGTAAACATTCAGTACTTC.

This clone was seen once. V gene TRBV9 combines with J gene TRBJ1-2; 9 bases map to TRBD1. The V gene's germline CDR1 is SGDLS and CDR2 YYNGEE. The CDR3 extends over 14 amino acids. The V gene end was trimmed by 3 bases and the J gene end by 5 bases; junction bases not matched to a gene: 5. The CDR3 spells CASSAQGAGYGYTF. The CDR3 DNA sequence: TGTGCCAGCAGCGCACAGGGGGCAGGGTATGGCTACACCTTC.

The J gene is TRBJ2-5, the V gene TRBV29-1, with TRBD1 as a possible D gene (5 bases). This CDR3 contains 15 residues. Germline loops: CDR1 SQVTM, CDR2 ANQGSEA. The V end lost 3 bases, the J end lost 1 base, and 15 bases lay between the germline ends. In DNA form, the CDR3 reads TGCAGCGTTGAGACCCCCCAAGGGGTCCAAGAGACCCAGTACTTC. It yields the protein CSVETPQGVQETQYF.

This clone was detected once. The chain employs TRBV19 and TRBJ2-5; 9 bases are shared with TRBD1. Losses at the gene ends were 5 bases for V and 5 bases for J; bases not matched to a gene: 6. Germline-derived CDR1 and CDR2 are LNHDA and SQIVND (reference sequence). The CDR3 has 14 residues. CDR3 protein: CASSLTGQGETQYF. The CDR3 bases are TGTGCCAGTAGTCTGACCGGACAGGGGGAGACCCAGTACTTC.

About this clone itself: At one of its ends the junction is not consistent with the germline gene, which may arise from a read error. Other DNA sequences in the same sample also yield this CDR3. V is TRBV5-6 and J is TRBJ2-5, with TRBD2 as a possible D gene (6 bases). This CDR3 is built from 11 residues. Germline CDR1 reads SGHDT; CDR2 reads YYEEEE. The CDR3 protein is CASSARETQYF. In DNA form, the CDR3 reads TGTGCCAGCTCGGCCCGGGAGACCCAATACTTC. Variable domain in full (rest from reference TRBV5-6 and TRBJ2-5): DAGVTQSPTHLIKTRGQQVTLRCSPKSGHDTVSWYQQALGQGPQFIFQYYEEEERQRGNFPDRFSGHQFPNYSSELNVNALLLGDSALYLCASSARETQYFGPGTRLLVL.

The V and J genes are TRBV6-5 and TRBJ2-5, with 7 bases aligning to TRBD1. V lost 6 bases to trimming and J lost 5 bases; unmatched junction nucleotides: 6. Germline assignment: CDR1 MNHEY and CDR2 SVGAGI. There are 13 residues in the CDR3. The CDR3 bases are TGTGCCAGCAGAAGACAGGGAAGGGAGACCCAGTACTTC. This encodes CASRRQGRETQYF.

The V call is TRBV7-9, the J call TRBJ2-7, with 9 bases aligning to TRBD1. V lost 4 bases, J lost 2 bases, and 9 bases stayed unmatched. CDR1 and CDR2 (germline): SEHNR, FQNEAQ (reference sequence). The CDR3 totals 16 residues. For the CDR3, the DNA is TGTGCCAGCAGCTATGGGGGGACAGGGAGGGCCTACGAGCAGTACTTC. Residues: CASSYGGTGRAYEQYF.

The rearrangement uses TRBV5-6 and TRBJ1-6; D not certain. Trimming cost V 0 bases and J 6 bases, with 7 bases left between them. The CDR3 has 14 amino acids. CDR1 is SGHDT and CDR2 is YYEEEE in the germline V gene. CDR3 loop: CASSLAQTNSPLHF. As DNA, the CDR3 is TGTGCCAGCAGCTTGGCTCAAACTAATTCACCCCTCCACTTT. The whole variable domain, filled in from reference TRBV5-6 and TRBJ1-6, reads DAGVTQSPTHLIKTRGQQVTLRCSPKSGHDTVSWYQQALGQGPQFIFQYYEEEERQRGNFPDRFSGHQFPNYSSELNVNALLLGDSALYLCASSLAQTNSPLHFGNGTRLTVT.

The rearrangement uses TRBV10-3 and TRBJ1-1, with a tentative D call TRBD1 (6 bases). In germline, CDR1 is ENHRY, CDR2 SYGVKD. V was pared by 2 bases and J by 4 bases, with 8 bases between. The CDR3 runs to 13 residues. This CDR3 reads CAISETGSTEAFF. The CDR3 DNA reads as TGTGCCATCAGTGAGACAGGGTCCACTGAAGCTTTCTTT.

V usage is TRBV29-1 and J usage is TRBJ2-5, with 8 bases that match TRBD1. CDR1 SQVTM and CDR2 ANQGSEA come from the germline V gene. J gave up 4 bases and V 6 bases, and 4 bases lay outside the gene matches. CDR3 length equals 12 residues. As DNA, the CDR3 is TGCAGCGTCCATACAGGGGGAGAGACCCAGTACTTC. Translated: CSVHTGGETQYF.

The V gene is TRBV7-9, the J gene TRBJ2-3; unclear D gene. CDR1 and CDR2 (germline): SEHNR, FQNEAQ (reference sequence). CDR3 length: 11 amino acids. The V end lost 5 bases, the J end lost 3 bases, and 3 bases lay between the germline ends. In DNA, the CDR3 is TGTGCCAGCAGCGCTACAGATACGCAGTATTTT. Translation gives CASSATDTQYF.

The chain links TRBV4-3 to TRBJ1-6; TRBD1 might be the D (6 bases). Trimming removed 4 bases at V and 7 bases at J, with 14 bases between. This CDR3 region has 15 residues. The germline V gene has CDR1 LGHNA and CDR2 YSLEER. As DNA, the CDR3 is TGCGCCAGCAGCCGCCAACAGGGTCGGAATTCACCCCTCCACTTT. Its translation is CASSRQQGRNSPLHF.